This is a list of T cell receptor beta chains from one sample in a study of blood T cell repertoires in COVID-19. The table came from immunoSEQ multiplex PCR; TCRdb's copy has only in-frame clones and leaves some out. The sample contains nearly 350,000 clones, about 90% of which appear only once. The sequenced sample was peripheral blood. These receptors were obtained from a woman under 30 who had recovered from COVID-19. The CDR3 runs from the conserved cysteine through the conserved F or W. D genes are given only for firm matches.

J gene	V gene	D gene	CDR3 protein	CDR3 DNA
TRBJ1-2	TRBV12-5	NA	CASGSPTANYGYTF	TGTGCTAGTGGTTCCCCTACAGCTAACTATGGCTACACCTTC
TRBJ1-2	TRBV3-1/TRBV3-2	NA	CASSQSGNYGYTF	TGTGCCAGCAGCCAAAGCGGGAACTATGGCTACACCTTC
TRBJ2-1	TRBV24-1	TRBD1	CATSGDRGSEQFF	TGTGCCACCAGTGGTGACAGGGGGAGTGAGCAGTTCTTC
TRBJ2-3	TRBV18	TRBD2	CASSPLRLAGTDTQYF	TGTGCCAGCTCACCACTCCGGCTAGCGGGAACAGATACGCAGTATTTT
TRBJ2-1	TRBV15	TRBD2	CATSRSASGSYEQFF	TGTGCCACCAGCAGGTCAGCTAGCGGGAGTTATGAGCAGTTCTTC
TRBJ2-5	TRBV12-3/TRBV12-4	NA	CASSSPRGTQYF	TGTGCCAGCAGTTCCCCTCGAGGGACCCAGTACTTC
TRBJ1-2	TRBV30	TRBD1	CAWDDRDGYTF	TGTGCCTGGGATGACAGGGATGGGTACACCTTC
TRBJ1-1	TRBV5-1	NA	CASLGGLGNTEAFF	TGCGCCAGCTTGGGGGGGCTCGGGAACACTGAAGCTTTCTTT
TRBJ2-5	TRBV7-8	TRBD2	CASSQPLDGLAIETQYF	TGTGCCAGCAGTCAACCGTTAGATGGACTAGCGATCGAGACCCAGTACTTC
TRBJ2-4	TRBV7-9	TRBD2	CASSLIEGLVKNIQYF	TGTGCCAGCAGCTTAATCGAGGGACTAGTCAAAAACATTCAGTACTTC